A single sample is the source of the 23 T cell receptor beta chains below, sequenced in a study of cytomegalovirus exposure and HLA in healthy donors. The PCR used 60 Vbeta and 13 Jbeta primers. Sequencing used immunoSEQ multiplex PCR; TCRdb keeps in-frame clones, though not all of them. The table includes around 170,000 clones, 60% to 80% detected once. Sequences were obtained from PBMCs. The receptor source for this set is a man between 60 and 75 years old in good health and CMV-seronegative.

Here the CDR3 reads CAWSVWPRLFF. In DNA, the CDR3 is TGTGCCTGGAGTGTTTGGCCCAGACTGTTTTTT. The chain carries TRBV30 and TRBJ1-4; D is unresolved. Germline assignment: CDR1 GTSNPN and CDR2 SVGIG (reference sequence). The CDR3 spans 11 residues. Trimming left V 0 bases short and J 13 bases short, with 9 bases between.

The chain joins TRBV27 to TRBJ2-1; 9 positions match TRBD1. This CDR3 has 14 amino acids. The germline V gene encodes CDR1 MNHEY and CDR2 SMNVEV (reference sequence). With V trimmed by 6 bases and J by 4 bases, 4 bases remained unmatched. This CDR3 is CASSPGQGYNEQFF. The CDR3 DNA reads as TGTGCCAGCAGCCCGGGACAGGGATACAATGAGCAGTTCTTC.

V usage is TRBV19 and J usage is TRBJ2-1; 7 positions agree with TRBD1. CDR3 length: 19 residues. Germline V gene sequence: CDR1 LNHDA, CDR2 SQIVND (reference sequence). V was pared by 2 bases and J by 0 bases, with 13 bases of the junction left unmatched. CDR3 sequence: CASSIRVSDRRISYNEQFF. CDR3 DNA: TGTGCCAGTAGTATAAGGGTTTCGGACAGGCGGATCTCCTACAATGAGCAGTTCTTC.

The rearrangement uses TRBV15 and TRBJ1-2; D may be TRBD1 (5 bases). Trimming stripped 1 base from V and 3 bases from J, with 21 bases between. The CDR3 is 18 residues long. Germline CDR1 LNHNV, CDR2 YYDKDF (reference sequence). CDR3 sequence reads: CATSRGVFLRAGDYGYTF. The CDR3 nucleotides read TGTGCCACCAGCAGAGGTGTTTTTCTCAGGGCGGGGGACTATGGCTACACCTTC.

This chain joins TRBV18 and TRBJ1-5, with D hard to call. Germline assignment: CDR1 KGHSH and CDR2 LQKENI. This CDR3 region has 15 residues. The V gene lost 1 base and the J gene lost 6 bases, with 13 bases spanning the gap. In DNA form, the CDR3 reads TGTGCCAGCTCACCACTTAGACAAACCGGTCAGCCCCAGCATTTT. Its translation is CASSPLRQTGQPQHF.

The chain has TRBV4-3 and TRBJ2-7; D may be TRBD1 (6 bases). Trimming removed 0 bases at V and 5 bases at J, with 23 bases between. Germline-derived CDR1 and CDR2 are LGHNA and YSLEER. CDR3 length equals 18 residues. The CDR3 loop reads CASSQDPPGPGAPHEQYF. DNA of the CDR3: TGCGCCAGCAGCCAAGACCCCCCGGGGCCAGGGGCTCCCCACGAGCAGTACTTC.

The chain combines TRBV19 with TRBJ1-5; D unresolved. Germline CDR1 and CDR2: LNHDA and SQIVND (reference sequence). Between the trimmed V and J ends, which lost 4 bases and 2 bases, there was a span of 15 bases. The CDR3 runs to 16 residues. CDR3 protein: CASSTAARFGNQPQHF. The DNA of the CDR3 is TGTGCCAGTAGTACTGCGGCCAGATTCGGCAATCAGCCCCAGCATTTT.

The J gene is TRBJ1-4, the V gene TRBV11-2, with D maybe TRBD1 (5 bases). The CDR3 length is 15 residues. From germline, CDR1 is SGHAT and CDR2 FQNNGV. V gave up 0 bases and J gave up 8 bases, with 13 bases separating them. The CDR3 here is CASSLDVTGQEKLFF. The CDR3 DNA reads as TGTGCCAGCAGCTTAGATGTTACAGGCCAAGAAAAACTGTTTTTT.

The chain joins TRBV29-1 to TRBJ1-1, with TRBD1 matching over 7 bases. Germline loops: CDR1 SQVTM, CDR2 ANQGSEA. The CDR3 consists of 19 residues. Trimming removed 0 bases from V and 0 bases from J; junction bases left unmatched: 16. Written as DNA, the CDR3 is TGCAGCGTTGAAGATTACGGGACAGCGAAGTCCGCAATGAACACTGAAGCTTTCTTT. Translated: CSVEDYGTAKSAMNTEAFF.

The genes are TRBV6-4 and TRBJ2-3; 11 bases match TRBD2. The J segment lost 3 bases and the V segment lost 10 bases, leaving 9 bases of the junction unmatched. Germline V gene sequence: CDR1 MRHNA, CDR2 SNTAGT. This CDR3 is built from 15 residues. The CDR3 coding sequence is TGTGCCACTAAACTAGCGGGAGCAAGGACAGATACGCAGTATTTT. Encoded protein: CATKLAGARTDTQYF.

V is TRBV29-1 and J is TRBJ2-2; 9 bases match TRBD2. This CDR3 has 14 residues. Trimming at V came to 5 bases and at J to 6 bases, leaving 7 bases not matched to a gene. Germline V CDR1 and CDR2: SQVTM, ANQGSEA. The CDR3 sequence is CSVLLAGLSGELFF. The CDR3 DNA is TGCAGCGTTCTCCTAGCGGGACTATCCGGGGAGCTGTTTTTT.

This chain connects TRBV6-5 to TRBJ2-1, with D tentatively TRBD1 (6 bases). CDR3 length: 14 residues. Germline loops: CDR1 MNHEY, CDR2 SVGAGI. Between the trimmed V and J ends, which lost 2 bases and 9 bases, there was a span of 14 bases. The CDR3 reads CASSYTGFRGEQFF. The CDR3 region has the DNA TGTGCCAGCAGTTACACCGGGTTCAGGGGTGAGCAGTTCTTC.

The chain links TRBV4-1 to TRBJ1-6; TRBD1 matches 9 bases. The CDR3 spans 17 residues. Germline loops: CDR1 MGHRA, CDR2 YSYEKL. Losses at the gene ends were 1 base for V and 8 bases for J; bases not matched to a gene: 9. DNA for the CDR3: TGCGCCAGCAGCCAAGTCGACAGGGGGTCTATTCATTCACCCCTCCACTTT. This codes for CASSQVDRGSIHSPLHF.

The rearrangement joins TRBV7-6 to TRBJ2-7; unclear D gene. The CDR3 consists of 14 residues. CDR1 is SGHVS and CDR2 is FNYEAQ in the germline V gene. Trimming removed 0 bases from V and 2 bases from J, with 8 bases in between. The DNA of the CDR3 is TGTGCCAGCAGCTTAGCAGGCGGAACCTACGAGCAGTACTTC. Its protein is CASSLAGGTYEQYF. Full variable domain (rest looked up from reference TRBV7-6 and TRBJ2-7): GAGVSQSPRYKVTKRGQDVALRCDPISGHVSLYWYRQALGQGPEFLTYFNYEAQQDKSGLPNDRFSAERPEGSISTLTIQRTEQRDSAMYRCASSLAGGTYEQYFGPGTRLTVT.

The chain has TRBV7-2 and TRBJ1-3; D perhaps matches TRBD1 (5 bases). The V end was cut by 5 bases, the J end by 1 base, with 12 bases between. This CDR3 region has 15 residues. The germline V gene has CDR1 SGHTA and CDR2 FQGNSA. CDR3 protein: CASSPPGFSGNTIYF. The CDR3 DNA sequence: TGTGCCAGCAGCCCCCCAGGGTTTTCTGGAAACACCATATATTTT.

This chain links TRBV10-2 with TRBJ1-5, with a weak D call TRBD1 (5 bases). From germline, CDR1 is WSHSY and CDR2 SAAADI. This CDR3 has 15 amino acids. V lost 0 bases, J lost 1 base, and 7 bases lay in between. CDR3 loop: CASSESRGSNQPQHF. CDR3 nucleotide sequence: TGCGCCAGCAGTGAGTCGCGGGGCAGCAATCAGCCCCAGCATTTT.

The rearrangement links TRBV27 to TRBJ2-2, with a tentative D call TRBD1 (6 bases). This CDR3 has 15 amino acids. Germline-derived CDR1 and CDR2 are MNHEY and SMNVEV (reference sequence). Trimming stripped 7 bases from V and 6 bases from J, with 18 bases between. The DNA of the CDR3 is TGTGCCAGCACCCCGACAGGCGGTGTCGCCGGGGAGCTGTTTTTT. The encoded protein is CASTPTGGVAGELFF.

This rearrangement joins TRBV5-6 to TRBJ2-1, with TRBD2 matching over 9 bases. V was clipped by 0 bases and J by 8 bases; unmatched bases: 6. Germline loops: CDR1 SGHDT, CDR2 YYEEEE. The CDR3 extends over 15 amino acids. CDR3 nucleotides: TGTGCCAGCAGCTTGGGCGGGGGGGCCAGCGATGAGCAGTTCTTC. As protein: CASSLGGGASDEQFF.

The chain uses TRBV19 and TRBJ1-4; 8 bases match TRBD1. From germline, CDR1 is LNHDA and CDR2 SQIVND (reference sequence). V trimming: 10 bases; J trimming: 7 bases; junction bases outside the gene matches: 14. The CDR3 contains 15 residues. The CDR3 here is CATTRSTGDAEKLFF. The DNA for the CDR3 is TGTGCCACTACACGGTCGACAGGGGATGCTGAAAAACTGTTTTTT.

The rearrangement uses TRBV5-5 and TRBJ2-7; the D gene is possibly TRBD1 (6 bases). Trimming removed 4 bases at V and 2 bases at J, with 16 bases between. Germline assignment: CDR1 SGHKS and CDR2 YYEKEE (reference sequence). The CDR3 sequence is 15 residues long. Written as DNA, the CDR3 is TGTGCCAGCAGCACCCCGACAGGCAGCCCCTACGAGCAGTACTTC. Its protein product is CASSTPTGSPYEQYF.

This chain links TRBV14 with TRBJ2-7, with a possible D match to TRBD2 (5 bases). Trimming cost V 0 bases and J 1 base, with 7 bases left between them. The germline gives CDR1 SGHDN, CDR2 FVKESK. The CDR3 length is 14 residues. The CDR3 coding sequence is TGTGCCAGCAGCCAAGAGGAGGTGTCCTACGAGCAGTACTTC. It specifies CASSQEEVSYEQYF.

The CDR3 reads CASSPTGSWETQYF. The CDR3 nucleotides are TGTGCCAGCAGCCCCACAGGGTCGTGGGAGACCCAGTACTTC. This chain connects TRBV28 to TRBJ2-5; D may be TRBD1 (6 bases). CDR3 length: 14 residues. Germline V gene sequence: CDR1 MDHEN, CDR2 SYDVKM. The V end was cut by 6 bases, the J end by 5 bases, with 16 bases between.

The V call is TRBV5-1, the J call TRBJ1-1, with D perhaps matching TRBD1 (5 bases). Germline loops: CDR1 SGHRS, CDR2 YFSETQ. Deletions cut 4 bases from V and 1 base from J, with 11 bases between. The CDR3 loop spans 14 amino acids. The CDR3: CASSRDFQNTEAFF. CDR3 sequence (DNA): TGCGCCAGCAGCCGGGACTTCCAGAACACTGAAGCTTTCTTT.